The sequence of this T cell receptor beta chain was determined in a study of cytomegalovirus exposure and HLA in healthy donors. Use of 60 Vbeta and 13 Jbeta primers characterized the PCR. TCRdb's table, derived via immunoSEQ multiplex PCR, lists solely in-frame clones and lacks some. The sample includes fewer than 200,000 clones, about four fifths of them seen just once. This clone was picked up one time. Its antigen is currently unknown. Overall study results and limits: In a later analysis, across HLA loci, associated TCR counts were highest for DRB1, lowest for HLA-C. Sequencing depth across donors, presence/absence analyses assumed, was roughly uniform.

This CDR3 spans 16 amino acids. Germline CDR1 and CDR2: SGHRS and YFSETQ. The ends were cut back, 8 bases at V and 1 base at J, with 19 bases in the middle. Sequenced sample: PBMCs. This receptor was identified in a woman aged 30 to 39 in good health and CMV-seropositive. J is TRBJ1-3 and V is TRBV5-1; a possible D gene is TRBD1 (5 bases). The DNA for the CDR3 is TGCGCCAGTAGCATAATACCTACAGGATCTGGAAACACCATATATTTT. Its protein product is CASSIIPTGSGNTIYF.